The rows below give T cell receptor beta chains drawn from one sample of a study of shared clonotypes between healthy human individuals. The table came from immunoSEQ multiplex PCR; TCRdb's copy has only in-frame clones and leaves some out. The sample shows 900,000 to 1,200,000 clones, approximately 80% of them seen only once. Sequencing was performed on memory CD4+ T cells from PBMCs. The origin of the receptors is a man aged 18 to 30 in good health. Some clones in this sample may be carry-over from other donors' samples. Each CDR3 is given with its conserved first and last residue. Each record gives: CDR3 DNA, CDR3 protein, V gene, clone size, D gene, J gene. D genes are given only for firm matches. Rows give clone size only sometimes, using once, few, many, or a class for an expanded clone.

CDR3 DNA: TGTGCCAGCAGTCTAGACAGGGACGTATTGGGGAAGCTGAACTTC
CDR3 protein: CASSLDRDVLGKLNF
V gene: TRBV2
clone size: -
D gene: TRBD1
J gene: TRBJ2-5

CDR3 DNA: TGTGCCAGCAGTTATGCAGGGGGGTATGGCTACACCTTC
CDR3 protein: CASSYAGGYGYTF
V gene: TRBV6-5
clone size: -
D gene: TRBD1
J gene: TRBJ1-2

CDR3 DNA: TGTGCCAGCAGTTTTTCTTACGGGGACAGGGGCACAGATACGCAGTATTTT
CDR3 protein: CASSFSYGDRGTDTQYF
V gene: TRBV28
clone size: -
D gene: TRBD1
J gene: TRBJ2-3

CDR3 DNA: TGCGCCAGCAGCCAAGGTTCTCTGAGGGTGGATTCACCCCTCCACTTT
CDR3 protein: CASSQGSLRVDSPLHF
V gene: TRBV4-1
clone size: -
D gene: -
J gene: TRBJ1-6

CDR3 DNA: TGCAGCGTCGGGACAGCCTACGAGCAGTACTTC
CDR3 protein: CSVGTAYEQYF
V gene: TRBV29-1
clone size: -
D gene: TRBD1
J gene: TRBJ2-7

CDR3 DNA: TGTGCCAGCAGCCCTACCGGGACAGCCTCCTACGAGCAGTACTTC
CDR3 protein: CASSPTGTASYEQYF
V gene: TRBV9
clone size: -
D gene: TRBD1
J gene: TRBJ2-7

CDR3 DNA: TGTGCCAGCAGCCCCCGGAGGGACTCGGAGACCCAGTACTTC
CDR3 protein: CASSPRRDSETQYF
V gene: TRBV7-9
clone size: -
D gene: -
J gene: TRBJ2-5

CDR3 DNA: TGTGCCAGCAGCTTAGTGGGACTAGCGCCACAGATGGGGAATGAGCAGTTCTTC
CDR3 protein: CASSLVGLAPQMGNEQFF
V gene: TRBV7-9
clone size: -
D gene: TRBD2
J gene: TRBJ2-1

CDR3 DNA: TGCGCCAGCAGTGAGTCGTGGGTAGGCACGCAGTATTTT
CDR3 protein: CASSESWVGTQYF
V gene: TRBV10-1
clone size: once
D gene: -
J gene: TRBJ2-3

CDR3 DNA: TGTGCCAGCAGTCCGCATTACGAGCAGTACTTC
CDR3 protein: CASSPHYEQYF
V gene: TRBV2
clone size: few
D gene: -
J gene: TRBJ2-7

CDR3 DNA: TGCGCCAGCAGCTTCACGAACTCAAGATACAATGAGCAGTTCTTC
CDR3 protein: CASSFTNSRYNEQFF
V gene: TRBV5-1
clone size: -
D gene: -
J gene: TRBJ2-1

CDR3 DNA: TGTGCCAGCAGATTCCTACAGGGGCCTAATCAGCCCCAGCATTTT
CDR3 protein: CASRFLQGPNQPQHF
V gene: TRBV6-5
clone size: -
D gene: TRBD1
J gene: TRBJ1-5

CDR3 DNA: TGCGCCAGCAGCGTTTCGACAGGGGACTATGGCTACACCTTC
CDR3 protein: CASSVSTGDYGYTF
V gene: TRBV5-1
clone size: -
D gene: TRBD1
J gene: TRBJ1-2

CDR3 DNA: TGTGCCAGTAGCCCCCGCTGGGGGGTCAATCAGCCCCAGCATTTT
CDR3 protein: CASSPRWGVNQPQHF
V gene: TRBV19
clone size: -
D gene: -
J gene: TRBJ1-5

CDR3 DNA: TGTGCCAGCAGGCAGACAGGGGGTGACACGCAGTATTTT
CDR3 protein: CASRQTGGDTQYF
V gene: TRBV2
clone size: -
D gene: TRBD1
J gene: TRBJ2-3

CDR3 DNA: TGTGCCAGCAGCTTGCATACCGAGTCACGGTTAGCTAACTATGGCTACACCTTC
CDR3 protein: CASSLHTESRLANYGYTF
V gene: TRBV7-9
clone size: -
D gene: -
J gene: TRBJ1-2

CDR3 DNA: TGTGCCAGCAGTGAAAGGGGACTTAGGGACGGGGAGCTGTTTTTT
CDR3 protein: CASSERGLRDGELFF
V gene: TRBV2
clone size: -
D gene: -
J gene: TRBJ2-2

CDR3 DNA: TGTGCCAGCCATTCTGAACAGGGGTCAGATACGCAGTATTTT
CDR3 protein: CASHSEQGSDTQYF
V gene: TRBV2
clone size: -
D gene: TRBD1
J gene: TRBJ2-3

CDR3 DNA: TGTGCCAGCAGTGAGGGGGGCGCCGACTATGGCTACACCTTC
CDR3 protein: CASSEGGADYGYTF
V gene: TRBV2
clone size: -
D gene: -
J gene: TRBJ1-2

CDR3 DNA: TGTGCCAGCAACTCCCAATCCGGTCAGCCCCAGCATTTT
CDR3 protein: CASNSQSGQPQHF
V gene: TRBV7-2
clone size: few
D gene: -
J gene: TRBJ1-5

CDR3 DNA: TGTGCCAGCAGTTCCCCTCCGGGGAGAAACACTGAAGCTTTCTTT
CDR3 protein: CASSSPPGRNTEAFF
V gene: TRBV5-4
clone size: -
D gene: -
J gene: TRBJ1-1

CDR3 DNA: TGTGCCATCAGTGAGCGGGCCGGATCGAACACCGGGGAGCTGTTTTTT
CDR3 protein: CAISERAGSNTGELFF
V gene: TRBV10-3
clone size: -
D gene: -
J gene: TRBJ2-2

CDR3 DNA: TGTGCCAGCAGCGACAGGACCTCCGGGGAGCTGTTTTTT
CDR3 protein: CASSDRTSGELFF
V gene: TRBV6-1
clone size: -
D gene: -
J gene: TRBJ2-2

CDR3 DNA: TGTGCCAGCAGCACCCCCTTCGCGGTCACTGAAGCTTTCTTT
CDR3 protein: CASSTPFAVTEAFF
V gene: TRBV7-9
clone size: -
D gene: -
J gene: TRBJ1-1

CDR3 DNA: TGTGCCAGCAGCGTAGGGCGACACAATGAGCAGTTCTTC
CDR3 protein: CASSVGRHNEQFF
V gene: TRBV9
clone size: -
D gene: -
J gene: TRBJ2-1